Listed here are 12 T cell receptor beta chains from one sample, sequenced in a study of Graves' ophthalmopathy and Graves' hyperthyroidism. Amplifying from RNA transcripts, the study obtained TCR beta CDR3 regions. An initial RT-PCR round employing HTBI primers preceded a second-round multiplex PCR. TCRdb re-analysed the multiplex PCR reads in MiXCR, keeping a single row per CDR3 protein. The sample carries a few hundred thousand distinct CDR3 sequences, approximately 17% recorded once. The sequenced sample consisted of peripheral blood. Receptor source: an adult woman with stable Graves' hyperthyroidism.

This clonotype was counted at least ten times. V is TRBV24-1 and J is TRBJ2-2, with 7 nucleotides matching TRBD2. The CDR3 extends over 14 amino acids. The ends lost 5 bases at V and 1 base at J; junction bases unmatched: 0. Germline V gene data show CDR1 as KGHDR and CDR2 as SFDVKD. CDR3 coding DNA: TGTGCCACCAGTGGGACTAGGAACACCGGGGAGCTGTTTTTT. Residues: CATSGTRNTGELFF.

There are many counts of this clonotype. The chain combines TRBV29-1 with TRBJ2-2; no clear D. The V end was cut by 4 bases, the J end by 2 bases, with 11 bases between. In germline, CDR1 is SQVTM, CDR2 ANQGSEA. This CDR3 contains 14 residues. CDR3 loop: CSVVSLTNTGELFF. The CDR3 bases are TGCAGCGTTGTCAGCCTGACAAACACCGGGGAGCTGTTTTTT.

V gene TRBV4-1 combines with J gene TRBJ2-7; 9 bases fit TRBD2. The ends lost 1 base at V and 3 bases at J; junction bases unmatched: 22. This CDR3 region has 21 residues. Germline V gives CDR1 MGHRA, CDR2 YSYEKL. The CDR3 sequence: CASSQGIQGIPFLAGVYEQYF. As DNA, the CDR3 is TGCGCCAGCAGCCAAGGGATACAGGGAATTCCCTTCTTAGCGGGAGTCTACGAGCAGTACTTC.

In this sample, this clonotype turned up a few times. This may stem from a read error, because a much larger clone lies one nucleotide away. The chain is built from TRBV7-2 and TRBJ2-4; TRBD2 aligns across 8 bases. Germline V gene data show CDR1 as SGHTA and CDR2 as FQGNSA. The CDR3 extends over 16 amino acids. The CDR3 coding sequence is TGTGCCAGCGGATTAGCGGGATTGTGGGCCAAAAACATTAAGTACTTC. It encodes CASGLAGLWAKNIKYF.

Many counts were recorded for this clonotype. The chain combines TRBV29-1 with TRBJ2-5, with 10 bases aligning to TRBD2. The J segment lost 4 bases and the V segment lost 7 bases, leaving 21 bases of the junction unmatched. The V gene's germline CDR1 is SQVTM and CDR2 ANQGSEA. The CDR3 sequence is 18 residues long. The CDR3 nucleotides read TGCAGCGCTCAAAAGGGGTCTAGCGGGAGCATCGGGGCAGAGACCCAGTACTTC. This translates into CSAQKGSSGSIGAETQYF.

Ten or more counts support this clonotype. J is TRBJ1-5 and V is TRBV28; 9 bases fit TRBD1. CDR3 size: 19 residues. The ends lost 6 bases at V and 7 bases at J; junction bases unmatched: 22. The germline gives CDR1 MDHEN, CDR2 SYDVKM. The CDR3 here is CASRPAPGQGGQQGQPQHF. In DNA, the CDR3 is TGTGCCAGCAGACCCGCTCCGGGACAGGGTGGCCAACAGGGACAGCCCCAGCATTTT.

This clonotype was counted at least ten times. This rearrangement joins TRBV18 to TRBJ2-5; 7 bases line up with TRBD2. The CDR3 consists of 18 residues. Per the germline V gene, CDR1 is KGHSH and CDR2 is LQKENI. The trim removed 3 bases at V and 0 bases at J, leaving 13 bases unmatched. The CDR3 region is CASSPTARTSVYQETQYF. The CDR3 nucleotides read TGTGCCAGCTCACCCACCGCCCGCACTAGCGTGTACCAAGAGACCCAGTACTTC.

This clonotype occurred many times. The V call is TRBV28, the J call TRBJ2-5, with 11 bases lining up with TRBD2. V trimming: 5 bases; J trimming: 0 bases; junction bases outside the gene matches: 5. CDR1 is MDHEN and CDR2 is SYDVKM in the germline V gene. The CDR3 loop spans 16 amino acids. The CDR3 DNA is TGTGCCAGCAGTACCGGGACTAGCGGATACCAAGAGACCCAGTACTTC. Translated: CASSTGTSGYQETQYF.

This clonotype was seen repeatedly, ten times or more. The V gene is TRBV3-1, the J gene TRBJ2-5; a possible D gene is TRBD1 (6 bases). Between the trimmed V and J ends, which lost 4 bases and 3 bases, there was a span of 12 bases. The CDR3 is 14 residues long. The germline V gene has CDR1 LGHDT and CDR2 YNNKEL (reference sequence). The CDR3 DNA is TGTGCCAGCAGCCTCCGGACAGAAAAAGAGACCCAGTACTTC. Its protein is CASSLRTEKETQYF.

The V and J genes are TRBV6-2 or TRBV6-3 and TRBJ1-1; D remains ambiguous. The germline V gene encodes CDR1 MNHEY and CDR2 SVGEGT. This CDR3 comprises 13 residues. Trimming pared 6 bases from V and 3 bases from J, leaving 11 bases between. CDR3 sequence reads: CASRVSLYTEAFF. The CDR3 nucleotides read TGTGCCAGCAGGGTCAGTCTGTACACTGAAGCTTTCTTT.

This clonotype was counted many times. This rearrangement joins TRBV3-1 to TRBJ1-2; 8 positions agree with TRBD1. After removal of 2 bases from V and 8 bases from J, the junction contained 4 bases not matched to a gene. The CDR3 is made up of 13 amino acids. Germline V lookup: CDR1 LGHDT, CDR2 YNNKEL (reference sequence). CDR3 protein: CASSQSGGGGYTF. The CDR3 region has the DNA TGTGCCAGCAGCCAATCAGGGGGCGGGGGCTACACCTTC.

This clonotype was found many times. The V call is TRBV6-1, the J call TRBJ2-7; 8 bases are a match to TRBD2. The V and J ends lost 8 bases and 5 bases, in that order; junction bases with no gene match: 14. From germline, CDR1 is MNHNS and CDR2 SASEGT. The CDR3 spans 15 residues. The CDR3 bases are TGTGCCAGCGGAGACCCGGGACTAGGATTTAACGAGCAGTACTTC. It codes for CASGDPGLGFNEQYF.